Listed below are T cell receptor beta chains from one sample, sequenced in a study of cytomegalovirus exposure and HLA in healthy donors. Here immunoSEQ multiplex PCR was the method, and the copy in TCRdb shows in-frame clones only, minus some. In the table there are roughly 80,000 clones, 84% of which are singletons. The specimen sequenced was PBMCs. These receptors originate from a woman aged 45-59 years in good health and CMV-seronegative. CDR3s include the opening cysteine and the closing phenylalanine or tryptophan. Fields, in order: J gene, V gene, clone size, D gene, CDR3 DNA, CDR3 protein. The D gene is left open where the match is weak. Part of the rows lack a size; the others show once, few, many or a class for expanded clones.

>TRBJ1-1|TRBV6-5|.|TRBD1
TGTGCCAGCAGTCCACGGGGACAGGGCAGCACTGAAGCTTTCTTT
CASSPRGQGSTEAFF
>TRBJ1-2|TRBV19|.|.
TGTGCCAGTAGCCCCACCGAAGGAGCTAACTATGGCTACACCTTC
CASSPTEGANYGYTF
>TRBJ2-3|TRBV19|.|.
TGTGCCAGTAGTATCGACGGGATAGGCACAGATACGCAGTATTTT
CASSIDGIGTDTQYF
>TRBJ2-6|TRBV18|.|.
TGTGCCAGCTCACCAAGCGGTTGGGGTAGGTCTGGGGCCAACGTCCTGACTTTC
CASSPSGWGRSGANVLTF
>TRBJ1-3|TRBV7-2|.|TRBD1
TGTGCCAGCAGCTTAGAGGGGACAGGGAGGTTAGGAAACACCATATATTTT
CASSLEGTGRLGNTIYF
>TRBJ2-7|TRBV9|.|TRBD2
TGTGCCAGCAGCGTAGGACTAGCGGCCTCCTACGAGCAGTACTTC
CASSVGLAASYEQYF
>TRBJ1-1|TRBV18|.|TRBD1
TGTGCCAGCTCATTGATGCAGGGGGGCCTCATGAACACTGAAGCTTTCTTT
CASSLMQGGLMNTEAFF
>TRBJ1-1|TRBV5-1|.|.
TGCGCCAGCAGCTCCTCGGGACAGAACACTGAAGCTTTCTTT
CASSSSGQNTEAFF
>TRBJ2-7|TRBV11-2|.|TRBD2
TGTGCCAGCAGCTACACTAGCGGCGTATACGAGCAGTACTTC
CASSYTSGVYEQYF
>TRBJ2-1|TRBV4-2|once|.
TGTGCCAGCAGCCAAGATGGTGGGAGCTCCTACAATGAGCAGTTCTTC
CASSQDGGSSYNEQFF
>TRBJ1-1|TRBV5-1|.|.
TGCGCCAGCAGCTTGGCCGTCCTGAACACTGAAGCTTTCTTT
CASSLAVLNTEAFF
>TRBJ2-7|TRBV18|.|TRBD1
TGTGCCAGCTCACCGGGACAGGGGGCGGTCATCTTC
CASSPGQGAVIF
>TRBJ1-1|TRBV2|.|TRBD1
TGTGCCAGCAGGACAGGGGGCTTGAACACTGAAGCTTTCTTT
CASRTGGLNTEAFF
>TRBJ2-6|TRBV7-2|.|.
TGTGCCAGCAGCTTTAGAGACAGGCGGAATGCTGGGGCCAACGTCCTGACTTTC
CASSFRDRRNAGANVLTF
>TRBJ2-5|TRBV7-9|.|TRBD2
TGTGCCAGCAGTATGGGGGAGGCGCGGGGGGAGACCCAGTACTTC
CASSMGEARGETQYF
>TRBJ2-7|TRBV27|.|.
TGTGCCAGCAGCCGGAGGGGAACCCTCTACGAGCAGTACTTC
CASSRRGTLYEQYF
>TRBJ2-7|TRBV5-1|.|.
TGCGCCAGCAGCTTCTTACCCATGGGGCAGGGTGGTTCCTACGAGCAGTACTTC
CASSFLPMGQGGSYEQYF
>TRBJ1-1|TRBV7-2|.|.
TGTGCCAGCAGCTTATTGACAGAAGGAACTGAAGCTTTCTTT
CASSLLTEGTEAFF
>TRBJ1-1|TRBV27|few|.
TGTGCCAGCAGTTTAGCCGACAGATACACTGAAGCTTTCTTT
CASSLADRYTEAFF
>TRBJ2-5|TRBV7-2|.|TRBD2
TGTGCCAGCAGCTTGTTGGGGGGGGGAGCACAAGAGACCCAGTACTTC
CASSLLGGGAQETQYF
>TRBJ1-1|TRBV6-5|.|TRBD1
TGTGCCAGCAGTTCTACAGGGGCGCCGAGTACTGAAGCTTTCTTT
CASSSTGAPSTEAFF
>TRBJ1-4|TRBV7-9|few|TRBD1
TGTGCCAGCAGCTTTCCGACAGGGGAGAATGAAAAACTGTTTTTT
CASSFPTGENEKLFF
>TRBJ1-1|TRBV28|few|.
TGTGCCAGCAGTCCCTCTGGCGGGGCGGCAGGTTTAGCCATGAACACTGAAGCTTTCTTT
CASSPSGGAAGLAMNTEAFF
>TRBJ1-2|TRBV5-1|.|.
TGCGCCAGCAGCTTGGCCTCGATAGGGGGTCAAGACTACACCTTC
CASSLASIGGQDYTF
>TRBJ1-2|TRBV19|.|TRBD1
TGTGCCAGTAGTAGAAGGACAGGGGCTTCTAACTATGGCTACACCTTC
CASSRRTGASNYGYTF
>TRBJ1-3|TRBV15|few|.
TGTGCCACCAGCAAGACACTTGCCTCTGGAAACACCATATATTTT
CATSKTLASGNTIYF
>TRBJ1-1|TRBV6-1|once|.
TGTGCCAGCAGTGGACATCTGAACACTGAAGCTTTCTTT
CASSGHLNTEAFF
>TRBJ1-5|TRBV28|.|.
TGTGCCAGCAGGGGGGCTCTCGGGGGCAATCAGCCCCAGCATTTT
CASRGALGGNQPQHF
>TRBJ2-1|TRBV9|.|TRBD1
TGTGCCAGCAGGGCCGGGACAGGGGAGGGGTCCTACAATGAGCAGTTCTTC
CASRAGTGEGSYNEQFF
>TRBJ2-2|TRBV7-9|.|.
TGTGCCAGCAGCCTATCAGGGTCCGGGGAGCTGTTTTTT
CASSLSGSGELFF
>TRBJ2-2|TRBV7-9|few|TRBD2
TGTGCCAGCAGCTTCCCGACTAGCGGGAACACCGGGGAGCTGTTTTTT
CASSFPTSGNTGELFF
>TRBJ2-7|TRBV6-1|once|TRBD1
TGTGCCAGCAGTGTTTACAGGGGCCCCGGAGGCGAGCAGTACTTC
CASSVYRGPGGEQYF
>TRBJ1-4|TRBV18|.|.
TGTGCCAGCTCACTAGCAACTAATGAAAAACTGTTTTTT
CASSLATNEKLFF
>TRBJ1-3|TRBV5-4|.|.
TGTGCCAGCAGCTTGGCGGAGGAGGGAGTAGCTGGAAACACCATATATTTT
CASSLAEEGVAGNTIYF
>TRBJ2-3|TRBV5-4|.|TRBD2
TGTGCCAGCAGCTTGGCCAACGCAGCGGGAGGAATGGTTACGCAGTATTTT
CASSLANAAGGMVTQYF
>TRBJ2-5|TRBV5-1|.|.
TGCGCCAGCAGCTTTAATTCCGAGACCCAGTACTTC
CASSFNSETQYF
>TRBJ2-1|TRBV10-2|.|TRBD2
TGCGCCAGCAGTGTTAGCGGGGTACTCTACAATGAGCAGTTCTTC
CASSVSGVLYNEQFF
>TRBJ1-1|TRBV6-5|few|.
TGTGCCAGCAGCCCACAGGGCTCTGAAGCTTTCTTT
CASSPQGSEAFF
>TRBJ1-6|TRBV6-5|.|TRBD1
TGTGCCAGCAGCGCGAGGGGGCCGGATTCACCCCTCCACTTT
CASSARGPDSPLHF
>TRBJ1-2|TRBV6-1|.|.
TGTGCCAGCAGTGAAACCCTACAATCGGATTTTAGAGGGTCCACCTTC
CASSETLQSDFRGSTF
>TRBJ1-5|TRBV10-3|.|TRBD1
TGTGCCACCTCGGACAGGGGTGAAAATCAGCCCCAGCATTTT
CATSDRGENQPQHF
>TRBJ2-1|TRBV28|.|TRBD2
TGTGCCAGCAGTCCAGCGGGACCCTACAATGAGCAGTTCTTC
CASSPAGPYNEQFF
>TRBJ1-1|TRBV12-5|.|TRBD1
TGTGCTAGTGGTTTCTTACTGGGGGATAGAGGACAGGGAGAAACTGAAGCTTTCTTT
CASGFLLGDRGQGETEAFF
>TRBJ2-3|TRBV25-1|.|.
TGTGCCAGCAGTGATATTCGGAAGGGGCACACAGATACGCAGTATTTT
CASSDIRKGHTDTQYF
>TRBJ1-5|TRBV4-3|.|.
TGCGCCAGCAGCCAGTCGGGGAATAGCAATCAGCCCCAGCATTTT
CASSQSGNSNQPQHF
>TRBJ1-2|TRBV5-4|.|TRBD1
TGTGCCAGCAGCTTGAACTTGGGACAGGGAATAAATGGCTACACCTTC
CASSLNLGQGINGYTF
>TRBJ1-4|TRBV5-1|.|.
TGCGCCAGCAGCTTGGCCTCGGGGGGGGATGAAAAACTGTTTTTT
CASSLASGGDEKLFF
>TRBJ2-5|TRBV7-6|.|TRBD2
TGTGCCAGCAACTCCGATCAGAGACTAGCGGGAGAAATACGGTGGGAGACCCAGTACTTC
CASNSDQRLAGEIRWETQYF
>TRBJ1-4|TRBV10-3|.|.
TGTGCCATCAATAATGGTCCGGGTGAAAAACTGTTTTTT
CAINNGPGEKLFF
>TRBJ2-1|TRBV13|.|TRBD2
TGTGCCAGCAGCTTACGGGGAGGGTTTGAGCAGTTCTTC
CASSLRGGFEQFF
>TRBJ2-2|TRBV7-7|.|TRBD2
TGTGCTAGCAGCAGTATAGCGGGGAGGACCGGGGAGCTGTTTTTT
CASSSIAGRTGELFF
>TRBJ2-1|TRBV18|.|.
TGTGCCAGCTCACCTTTGGCAGGCCAAAACAATGAGCAGTTCTTC
CASSPLAGQNNEQFF